These 20 T cell receptor beta chains were all obtained from the same sample, sequenced in a study of T cell changes during pregnancy in multiple sclerosis. Method: immunoSEQ multiplex PCR; TCRdb's copy keeps in-frame clones and lacks some. Of about 61,000 clones in the sample, 70% to 90% were seen once. Sample: peripheral blood, taken in the first trimester of pregnancy. Receptors originate from a female donor in good health, enrolled as a control in a pregnancy study.

The V call is TRBV5-6, the J call TRBJ2-7; D call uncertain. The CDR3 is made up of 12 amino acids. Germline loops: CDR1 SGHDT, CDR2 YYEEEE. Trimming removed 5 bases at V and 7 bases at J, with 13 bases between. The CDR3 coding sequence is TGTGCCAGCAGTAGTCTATCCACGGAGCAGTACTTC. Its translation: CASSSLSTEQYF.

The chain links TRBV4-3 to TRBJ1-6; D is ambiguous. Germline V gene lookup returns CDR1 LGHNA and CDR2 YSLEER. The length of the CDR3 is 15 residues. Trimming pared 0 bases from V and 7 bases from J, leaving 10 bases between. CDR3 amino acids: CASSQDARSNSPLHF. CDR3 bases: TGCGCCAGCAGCCAAGATGCCAGGTCGAATTCACCCCTCCACTTT.

The genes are TRBV2 and TRBJ1-4, with a possible D match to TRBD1 (6 bases). The CDR3 has 14 amino acids. Trimming cost V 5 bases and J 6 bases, with 13 bases left between them. Germline CDR1 and CDR2: SNHLY and FYNNEI. CDR3: CASSRDRTHEKLFF. Written as DNA, the CDR3 is TGTGCCAGCAGTCGTGACAGGACTCATGAAAAACTGTTTTTT.

The CDR3 loop reads CASRITDRLNTEAFF. In DNA form, the CDR3 reads TGTGCCAGCAGAATCACCGACAGGCTGAACACTGAAGCTTTCTTT. The chain has TRBV6-5 and TRBJ1-1, with D perhaps TRBD1 (6 bases). The CDR3 is made up of 15 amino acids. In germline, CDR1 is MNHEY, CDR2 SVGAGI. The germline V and J ends were trimmed by 6 bases and 0 bases, with 14 bases remaining between them.

V usage is TRBV19 and J usage is TRBJ1-3; D may be TRBD1 (5 bases). Germline values: CDR1 LNHDA, CDR2 SQIVND (reference sequence). There are 14 residues in the CDR3. Trimming left V 3 bases short and J 0 bases short, with 6 bases between. In DNA form, the CDR3 reads TGTGCCAGTAGTATTGACAGCTCTGGAAACACCATATATTTT. Translating gives CASSIDSSGNTIYF.

The genes are TRBV7-8 and TRBJ1-5; TRBD1 is a possible D gene (6 bases). Trimming took off 6 bases at V and 6 bases at J, with 15 bases between the two ends. Germline CDR1 is SGHVS and CDR2 is FQNEAQ. The length of the CDR3 is 14 residues. The CDR3 DNA reads as TGTGCCAGCAGTGACCTTAGGGGGTTTCAGCCCCAGCATTTT. Encoded protein: CASSDLRGFQPQHF.

The chain combines TRBV30 with TRBJ1-2; tentative D call: TRBD1 (5 bases). CDR3 length: 12 residues. Per the germline V gene, CDR1 is GTSNPN and CDR2 is SVGIG (reference sequence). The V gene lost 1 base and the J gene lost 5 bases, with 8 bases spanning the gap. Here the CDR3 reads CAWSAGHYGYTF. CDR3 coding DNA: TGTGCCTGGAGTGCAGGGCATTATGGCTACACCTTC.

The rearrangement joins TRBV27 to TRBJ2-7; 9 positions agree with TRBD1. Germline V gene data show CDR1 as MNHEY and CDR2 as SMNVEV (reference sequence). This CDR3 spans 12 amino acids. Unmatched junction bases numbered 2, after V lost 6 bases and J lost 5 bases. CDR3 residues: CASSTGGHEQYF. Written as DNA, the CDR3 is TGTGCCAGCAGCACAGGGGGCCACGAGCAGTACTTC.

The V and J genes are TRBV30 and TRBJ2-7; tentatively, D is TRBD1 (5 bases). The CDR3 contains 15 residues. V was pared by 0 bases and J by 2 bases, with 14 bases between. Germline V gene data show CDR1 as GTSNPN and CDR2 as SVGIG (reference sequence). The CDR3 sequence is CAWSVLLQGTYEQYF. Here the CDR3 DNA reads TGTGCCTGGAGTGTACTCCTGCAGGGCACCTACGAGCAGTACTTC.

This clone was found a few times. Written as DNA, the CDR3 is TGTGCCTGGAGTAAAGGGGCAAACCAGCCCCAGCATTTT. It yields the protein CAWSKGANQPQHF. This chain connects TRBV30 to TRBJ1-5, with a tentative D call TRBD1 (5 bases). Germline values: CDR1 GTSNPN, CDR2 SVGIG (reference sequence). There are 13 residues in the CDR3. V shed 2 bases and J shed 7 bases, with 12 bases lying between them.

V gene TRBV7-2 combines with J gene TRBJ1-1, with a possible D match to TRBD1 (5 bases). From germline, CDR1 is SGHTA and CDR2 FQGNSA. V was pared by 1 base and J by 1 base, with 16 bases between. This CDR3 is 17 amino acids long. DNA for the CDR3: TGTGCCAGCAGCTTAGTTACCGGCTTTACAGGGAACACTGAAGCTTTCTTT. It translates to CASSLVTGFTGNTEAFF.

V is TRBV7-6 and J is TRBJ2-3, with TRBD1 matching 9 bases. Germline V gene lookup returns CDR1 SGHVS and CDR2 FNYEAQ. V lost 5 bases and J lost 6; bases outside the gene matches: 6. The CDR3 length is 14 residues. The CDR3 here is CASSTGQGWDTQYF. The CDR3 DNA follows: TGTGCCAGCAGCACCGGACAGGGGTGGGATACGCAGTATTTT.

The rearrangement links TRBV15 to TRBJ1-2; D is possibly TRBD1 (5 bases). Trimming left V 4 bases short and J 4 bases short, with 13 bases between. CDR1 and CDR2 (germline): LNHNV, YYDKDF (reference sequence). The CDR3 has 14 amino acids. Here the CDR3 reads CATSTDDSSYGYTF. The CDR3 DNA follows: TGTGCCACCAGCACCGATGACAGTTCCTATGGCTACACCTTC.

The gene calls are TRBV6-1 and TRBJ1-5; a weak D match, TRBD1 (6 bases). Germline values: CDR1 MNHNS, CDR2 SASEGT. V dropped 4 bases and J dropped 3 bases, with 13 bases sitting between them. The CDR3 spans 15 residues. CDR3 in DNA: TGTGCCAGCAGTGGGGGGCTGGGTTACAATCAGCCCCAGCATTTT. It codes for CASSGGLGYNQPQHF.

This sequence joins TRBV4-1 and TRBJ1-1, with D unresolved. V shed 0 bases and J shed 6 bases, with 14 bases lying between them. The CDR3 runs to 15 residues. CDR1 is MGHRA, CDR2 YSYEKL, per germline. The CDR3 is CASSQDSKAGAEAFF. The DNA for the CDR3 is TGCGCCAGCAGCCAAGATAGCAAGGCCGGCGCTGAAGCTTTCTTT.

This chain joins TRBV30 and TRBJ1-2; D gene unclear. Trimming took 1 base from V and 8 from J, leaving 8 bases between them. CDR1 and CDR2 from the germline V gene are GTSNPN and SVGIG (reference sequence). The CDR3 extends over 11 amino acids. This chain's CDR3 is CAWSAGGGYTF. The CDR3 bases are TGTGCCTGGAGTGCCGGCGGGGGCTACACCTTC.

The chain has TRBV11-2 and TRBJ1-4, with D perhaps matching TRBD1 (5 bases). This CDR3 is 12 amino acids long. V gave up 1 base and J gave up 14 bases, with 11 bases separating them. The germline CDR1 and CDR2 sequences are SGHAT and FQNNGV. In DNA form, the CDR3 reads TGTGCCAGCAGCTTAGGAAGTCAGGGTCTGTTTTTT. Amino acid sequence: CASSLGSQGLFF.

J is TRBJ1-2 and V is TRBV27; D is perhaps TRBD1 (6 bases). CDR1 is MNHEY and CDR2 is SMNVEV in the germline V gene (reference sequence). The CDR3 length is 12 residues. The ends were cut back, 4 bases at V and 11 bases at J, with 14 bases in the middle. CDR3 amino acids: CASSSQGRGYTF. CDR3 DNA sequence: TGTGCCAGCAGTTCCCAAGGGAGGGGGTACACCTTC.

The rearrangement links TRBV18 to TRBJ1-1; no reliable D call. The V gene lost 0 bases and the J gene lost 1 base, with 9 bases spanning the gap. The CDR3 contains 15 residues. Germline assignment: CDR1 KGHSH and CDR2 LQKENI. CDR3 in amino acids: CASSPPDSWNTEAFF. The CDR3 coding sequence is TGTGCCAGCTCACCACCTGACTCATGGAACACTGAAGCTTTCTTT.

This chain links TRBV14 with TRBJ2-2, with 10 bases lining up with TRBD1. The CDR3 is made up of 16 amino acids. Trimming cost V 1 base and J 6 bases; bases outside gene matches: 5. Germline CDR1 is SGHDN and CDR2 is FVKESK. The CDR3 region is CASSQGPGQGSGELFF. The CDR3 DNA is TGTGCCAGCAGCCAAGGCCCGGGACAGGGGTCCGGGGAGCTGTTTTTT.